Only a few counts were recorded for the clone carrying this T cell receptor (beta chain). Antigen specificity is unknown. These data come from a study of identifying expanded T cells in peripheral blood. The CDR3 covers 13 residues. CDR1 SGHRS and CDR2 YFSETQ come from the germline V gene. V was trimmed by 0 bases and J by 4 bases, leaving 4 bases between them. Whole-study results and caveats: Technical replicates showed approximately 1.2 changed clones; two weeks approximately 15; four weeks 19. Variance in clone template counts between roughly 2-week samples significantly increased with total template count across all healthy donors.

Collection occurred without any documented infections or immune events in donors. TCRdb keeps only in-frame clones here, not all; method: immunoSEQ multiplex PCR. Of approximately 86,000 clones in the sample, 70% to 90% were seen once. The TCR comes from a person between 18 and 75 years old in good health. Sequenced: blood. The chain joins TRBV5-1 to TRBJ2-2; D uncertain. CDR3 in DNA: TGCGCCAGCAGCTTGGCCCTCACCGGGGAGCTGTTTTTT. Amino acid sequence: CASSLALTGELFF.